These T cell receptor beta chains were read from a single sample in a study of T cells after yellow fever vaccination. TCRdb re-analysed the 5' RACE reads in MiXCR, keeping a single row per CDR3 protein. Here the sample spans roughly 500,000 distinct CDR3 sequences, about 19% being singletons. The sequencing here drew on PBMCs, taken 15 days after the yellow fever booster vaccination. Every receptor here comes from a man aged 25-45 years who received the YFV17D yellow fever vaccine. The CDR3 runs from the conserved cysteine through the conserved F or W. Fields, in order: J gene, clone size, D gene, V gene, CDR3 protein, CDR3 DNA. A D gene is named only where the DNA matches it firmly. Some rows mark clone size as missing; the rest say once, few, many or name a class of expanded clone.

>TRBJ2-7|few|TRBD2|TRBV9
CASSVASGSRYEQYF
TGTGCCAGCAGCGTAGCTAGCGGGTCAAGATACGAGCAGTACTTC
>TRBJ2-5|few|.|TRBV20-1
CSAIAAPLETQYF
TGCAGTGCTATAGCGGCCCCCTTAGAGACCCAGTACTTC
>TRBJ2-3|.|.|TRBV29-1
CSSGTTSTDTQYF
TGCAGCTCCGGGACAACTAGCACAGATACGCAGTATTTT
>TRBJ2-7|.|.|TRBV28
CASSFSTRVDYEQYF
TGTGCCAGCAGTTTCTCCACTCGGGTGGACTACGAGCAGTACTTC
>TRBJ2-7|.|TRBD2|TRBV3-1
CASSPWGGQRHEQYF
TGTGCCAGCAGCCCCTGGGGAGGGCAGCGCCACGAGCAGTACTTC
>TRBJ1-3|.|.|TRBV27
CASSLGLGDTIYF
TGTGCCAGCAGTTTGGGTTTGGGAGACACCATATATTTT
>TRBJ2-1|.|.|TRBV3-1
CASRMQLNNEQFF
TGTGCCAGCAGAATGCAGCTTAACAATGAGCAGTTCTTC
>TRBJ2-7|few|.|TRBV7-8
CASSLYTLEQYF
TGTGCCAGCAGCTTATATACCCTTGAGCAGTACTTC
>TRBJ2-4|.|.|TRBV7-2
CASSFRRDLTGKNIQYF
TGTGCCAGCAGCTTCCGTCGGGATCTTACAGGCAAAAACATTCAGTACTTC
>TRBJ2-1|.|.|TRBV6-5
CASRSLGGEQFF
TGTGCCAGCAGATCCCTCGGCGGTGAGCAGTTCTTC
>TRBJ2-1|few|TRBD2|TRBV5-1
CASSLAASGLRGEQFF
TGCGCCAGCAGCTTGGCAGCTAGCGGTCTGAGGGGTGAGCAGTTCTTC
>TRBJ2-7|.|.|TRBV28
CASSFLTYEQYF
TGTGCCAGCAGTTTTCTGACTTACGAGCAGTACTTC
>TRBJ2-1|.|.|TRBV27
CASSRRVEPLLNEQFF
TGTGCCAGCAGTAGAAGGGTCGAGCCACTCTTGAATGAGCAGTTCTTC
>TRBJ2-7|.|TRBD1|TRBV5-4
CASSPTGGQGSEQYF
TGTGCCAGCAGTCCAACAGGAGGACAGGGATCCGAGCAGTACTTC
>TRBJ2-6|many|TRBD1|TRBV29-1
CSVGQGSSGANVLTF
TGCAGTGTTGGACAGGGAAGCTCTGGGGCCAACGTCCTGACTTTC
>TRBJ2-7|.|.|TRBV28
CASSTHVPYEQYF
TGTGCCAGCAGCACCCATGTGCCCTACGAGCAGTACTTC
>TRBJ1-2|few|TRBD1|TRBV28
CASSLKGALGYTF
TGTGCCAGCAGTTTGAAGGGGGCGCTTGGCTACACCTTC
>TRBJ1-5|.|.|TRBV2
CASSERAASQPQHF
TGTGCCAGCAGTGAAAGGGCCGCGAGTCAGCCCCAGCATTTT
>TRBJ2-6|few|.|TRBV20-1
CSAPRLTGANVLTF
TGCAGTGCCCCACGCCTTACTGGGGCCAACGTCCTGACTTTC
>TRBJ2-5|few|.|TRBV29-1
CSSTWTGQETQYF
TGCAGCTCGACTTGGACGGGGCAAGAGACCCAGTACTTC
>TRBJ1-1|.|.|TRBV4-3
CASSRGPSNTEAFF
TGCGCCAGCAGCCGCGGACCGTCCAACACTGAAGCTTTCTTT
>TRBJ1-3|.|.|TRBV7-2
CASSPGHFSGNTIYF
TGTGCCAGCAGCCCGGGGCATTTCTCTGGAAACACCATATATTTT
>TRBJ1-5|.|.|TRBV3-1
CASSQDRTATHNQPQHF
TGTGCCAGCAGCCAAGATCGGACAGCGACGCACAATCAGCCCCAGCATTTT
>TRBJ2-1|few|.|TRBV12-3/TRBV12-4
CASSLSPPGEQFF
TGTGCCAGCAGTTTAAGCCCCCCCGGTGAGCAGTTCTTC
>TRBJ2-7|few|.|TRBV20-1
CSARSVDEQYF
TGCAGTGCTAGGTCGGTGGACGAGCAGTACTTC
>TRBJ2-1|.|.|TRBV6-4
CASSSQPGTLYNEQFF
TGTGCCAGCAGTTCCCAACCCGGGACCTTATACAATGAGCAGTTCTTC
>TRBJ2-7|.|.|TRBV20-1
CSARRGENEQYF
TGCAGTGCTAGAAGGGGCGAGAACGAGCAGTACTTC
>TRBJ1-6|.|.|TRBV7-9
CASSLNALGPSPLHF
TGTGCCAGCAGCTTAAACGCACTTGGCCCCTCACCCCTCCACTTT
>TRBJ2-7|.|.|TRBV30
CAWCVGPSEQYF
TGTGCCTGGTGCGTCGGCCCCTCCGAGCAGTACTTC
>TRBJ2-1|.|.|TRBV29-1
CSVAFRVLFDNEQFF
TGCAGCGTGGCTTTCAGGGTGCTCTTTGACAATGAGCAGTTCTTC
>TRBJ1-2|.|TRBD1|TRBV6-5
CASSYFQTGGGSYGYTF
TGTGCCAGCAGTTACTTCCAAACAGGGGGCGGTAGCTATGGCTACACCTTC
>TRBJ2-3|.|TRBD2|TRBV12-3/TRBV12-4
CASSSLAGSTDTQYF
TGTGCCAGCAGTTCATTAGCGGGATCCACAGATACGCAGTATTTT
>TRBJ2-7|.|TRBD1|TRBV19
CASSLGQGYYGQYF
TGTGCCAGTAGTTTGGGACAGGGGTACTACGGGCAGTACTTC
>TRBJ2-6|few|.|TRBV5-5
CASSLVVSLGANVLTF
TGTGCCAGCAGCTTGGTAGTCTCTCTCGGGGCCAACGTCCTGACTTTC
>TRBJ2-5|.|TRBD1|TRBV7-2
CASSLGLGTGEVTQYF
TGTGCCAGCAGCTTAGGATTGGGGACAGGGGAAGTGACCCAGTACTTC
>TRBJ2-2|few|.|TRBV12-3/TRBV12-4
CASSYGTAGELFF
TGTGCCAGCAGTTACGGGACGGCCGGGGAGCTGTTTTTT
>TRBJ1-1|few|TRBD1|TRBV7-9
CASSWTGVNTEAFF
TGTGCCAGCAGCTGGACAGGGGTGAACACTGAAGCTTTCTTT
>TRBJ2-7|few|TRBD1|TRBV7-9
CASSSQQGPFYEQYF
TGTGCCAGCAGCTCCCAACAGGGGCCCTTCTACGAGCAGTACTTC
>TRBJ2-2|.|.|TRBV9
CASSVNIPSNTGELFF
TGTGCCAGCAGCGTTAACATCCCCTCGAACACCGGGGAGCTGTTTTTT
>TRBJ2-7|.|.|TRBV4-3
CASSVFRDSYEQYF
TGCGCCAGCAGCGTATTCCGGGACTCATACGAGCAGTACTTC
>TRBJ2-2|.|TRBD1|TRBV12-3/TRBV12-4
CASRGVPGTGGEWTGELFF
TGTGCCAGCAGGGGGGTTCCGGGGACAGGGGGCGAGTGGACCGGGGAGCTGTTTTTT
>TRBJ2-3|.|.|TRBV10-3
CAISGVITDTQYF
TGTGCCATCAGCGGGGTAATCACAGATACGCAGTATTTT
>TRBJ2-3|.|.|TRBV19
CASSMTSGGSTDTQYF
TGTGCCAGTAGTATGACAAGCGGAGGTAGCACAGATACGCAGTATTTT
>TRBJ2-7|few|TRBD1|TRBV12-3/TRBV12-4
CASSETGGGEQYF
TGTGCCAGCAGTGAAACAGGGGGTGGGGAGCAGTACTTC
>TRBJ1-2|few|.|TRBV24-1
CATSAGLLYGYTF
TGTGCCACCAGTGCAGGGCTACTATATGGCTACACCTTC
>TRBJ1-1|few|.|TRBV29-1
CSVERQGTTRAFF
TGCAGCGTTGAAAGGCAGGGGACCACTAGGGCTTTCTTT
>TRBJ2-7|.|.|TRBV21-1
CASSKEGLAGRHEQYF
TGTGCCAGCAGCAAAGAGGGACTAGCGGGACGCCACGAGCAGTACTTC
>TRBJ2-3|few|.|TRBV4-3
CASSQTGGRGATDTQYF
TGCGCCAGCAGCCAAACCGGAGGTAGAGGGGCCACAGATACGCAGTATTTT
>TRBJ2-2|.|.|TRBV27
CASSFYSGTTGELFF
TGTGCCAGCAGTTTTTATTCAGGGACCACCGGGGAGCTGTTTTTT
>TRBJ2-4|.|.|TRBV23-1
CATRGLGNIQYF
TGCGCCACCCGGGGACTCGGGAACATTCAGTACTTC